This TCR beta chain was obtained from a study of Graves' ophthalmopathy and Graves' hyperthyroidism. The CDR3 is 12 residues long. The ends were cut back, 7 bases at V and 4 bases at J, with 8 bases in the middle. RNA served as the template for amplifying TCR beta CDR3 regions. First-round RT-PCR employed HTBI primers, with a second-round multiplex PCR after it. MiXCR, run by TCRdb on the multiplex PCR reads, gives a single entry per CDR3 protein. In the table there are fewer than 600,000 distinct CDR3 sequences, roughly an eighth of which are singletons. This clonotype was seen repeatedly, ten times or more.

Sequencing was performed on blood. The TCR was taken from a woman in her twenties or thirties with Graves' ophthalmopathy. The chain is built from TRBV12-3 or TRBV12-4 and TRBJ1-5; D is uncertain. The DNA for the CDR3 is TGTGCCAGCACCCTATCTAATCAGCCCCAGCATTTT. This gives the protein CASTLSNQPQHF.